These 10 T cell receptor beta chains originate from one sample sequenced in a study of T-cell reconstitution after alpha-beta-depleted transplantation in children. Using unique molecular identifiers, the investigators prepared the TCRbeta library. TCRdb reanalysed the PCR reads using MiXCR and keeps one entry per CDR3 protein. The sample lists about 610,000 distinct CDR3 sequences; about a quarter were seen once. The input for sequencing was PBMCs, taken before TCRalphabeta/CD19-depleted stem cell transplant. The receptors stem from a boy in the first two years of life with Wiskott-Aldrich syndrome, due to receive a stem cell transplant.

J is TRBJ2-3 and V is TRBV12-3 or TRBV12-4; weak D call: TRBD2 (6 bases). The CDR3 length is 19 residues. Trimming cost V 3 bases and J 1 base, with 23 bases left between them. CDR3 in DNA: TGTGCCAGCAGTTTTGATCCCCAACGAGGGAGGACGGGCACAGATACGCAGTATTTT. Translated: CASSFDPQRGRTGTDTQYF.

This clonotype was detected a few times. The chain's CDR3 is CASSLSPDRSTDTQYF. The CDR3 nucleotides are TGTGCCAGCAGCTTAAGCCCGGACCGAAGCACAGATACGCAGTATTTT. The rearrangement uses TRBV11-2 and TRBJ2-3; no firm D call. This CDR3 has 16 amino acids. Germline V lookup: CDR1 SGHAT, CDR2 FQNNGV. The V end lost 2 bases, the J end lost 0 bases, and 12 bases lay between the germline ends.

This clonotype was seen only a few times. The chain recombines TRBV12-3 or TRBV12-4 with TRBJ2-7, with 12 nucleotides matching TRBD2. V gave up 1 base and J gave up 6 bases; unmatched junction bases: 7. The CDR3 extends over 16 amino acids. In DNA form, the CDR3 reads TGTGCCAGCAGTTTAGGACTAGCGGGAGTCTGGGTCGAGCAGTACTTC. This translates into CASSLGLAGVWVEQYF.

This clonotype has a handful of counts. The V gene is TRBV5-4, the J gene TRBJ1-6, with 7 bases matching TRBD1. This CDR3 spans 16 amino acids. Germline V lookup: CDR1 SGHNT, CDR2 YYREEE (reference sequence). Trimming took 3 bases from V and 0 from J; bases not matched to a gene: 3. The CDR3 spells CASSSGQSSYNSPLHF. CDR3 in DNA: TGTGCCAGCAGCTCGGGACAGAGCTCCTATAATTCACCCCTCCACTTT.

The rearrangement uses TRBV7-2 and TRBJ2-2; 9 bases are shared with TRBD1. V gave up 2 bases and J gave up 7 bases; unmatched junction bases: 8. Germline V gene data show CDR1 as SGHTA and CDR2 as FQGNSA. The CDR3 loop spans 16 amino acids. The CDR3 is CASSLIGTGLGGELFF. The CDR3 bases are TGTGCCAGCAGCTTAATTGGGACAGGGCTGGGCGGGGAGCTGTTTTTT.

The chain links TRBV20-1 to TRBJ1-6, with no clear D. CDR1 is DFQATT and CDR2 is SNEGSKA in the germline V gene (reference sequence). The CDR3 loop spans 12 amino acids. Trimming cost V 3 bases and J 8 bases, with 8 bases left between them. The CDR3 nucleotides read TGCAGTGCTAGCATCCTGGATTCACCCCTCCACTTT. It is translated as CSASILDSPLHF.

In its sample, this clonotype was seen a few times. The chain couples TRBV20-1 to TRBJ2-2, with D unresolved. V lost 3 bases and J 7 bases, leaving 9 bases between the germline ends. Germline loops: CDR1 DFQATT, CDR2 SNEGSKA (reference sequence). The CDR3 is 12 residues long. The CDR3 region is CSARSARGELFF. The CDR3 bases are TGCAGTGCTAGGAGCGCCCGCGGGGAGCTGTTTTTT.

This clonotype was picked up a small number of times. The rearrangement joins TRBV18 to TRBJ2-3, with 9 positions matching TRBD2. V was pared by 3 bases and J by 2 bases, with 3 bases of the junction left unmatched. There are 15 residues in the CDR3. CDR1 is KGHSH, CDR2 LQKENI, per germline. For the CDR3, the DNA is TGTGCCAGCTCACCTCTAGCGGGGTACACAGATACGCAGTATTTT. Translation: CASSPLAGYTDTQYF.

In this sample, this clonotype turned up a few times. The chain links TRBV28 to TRBJ1-4; tentatively, D is TRBD1 (5 bases). The CDR3 sequence is 14 residues long. Germline V CDR1 and CDR2: MDHEN, SYDVKM. V lost 8 bases to trimming and J lost 7 bases, with 17 bases between them. CDR3 DNA sequence: TGTGCCAGCTGGGGCACCGGGACCGCTGAAAAACTGTTTTTT. As protein: CASWGTGTAEKLFF.

CDR3 sequence: CASSLAPLNTEAFF. The CDR3 region has the DNA TGCGCCAGCAGCTTGGCACCGTTGAACACTGAAGCTTTCTTT. This chain joins TRBV5-1 and TRBJ1-1, with no clear D. Germline CDR1 reads SGHRS; CDR2 reads YFSETQ. The CDR3 covers 14 residues. With 0 bases removed from V and 0 bases from J, the gap between germline ends came to 6 bases.